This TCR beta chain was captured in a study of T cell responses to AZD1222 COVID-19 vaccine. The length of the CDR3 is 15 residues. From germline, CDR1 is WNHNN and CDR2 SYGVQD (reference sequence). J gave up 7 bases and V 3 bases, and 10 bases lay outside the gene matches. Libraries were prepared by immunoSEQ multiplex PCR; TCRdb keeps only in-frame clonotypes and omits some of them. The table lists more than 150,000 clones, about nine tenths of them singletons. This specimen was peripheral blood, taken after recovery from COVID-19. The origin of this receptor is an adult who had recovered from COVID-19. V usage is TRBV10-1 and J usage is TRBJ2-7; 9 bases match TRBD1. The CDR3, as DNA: TGCGCCAGCAGTGACCAGGGACAGGGCAACCGGGAGCAGTACTTC. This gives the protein CASSDQGQGNREQYF.